The entry below describes one T cell receptor (beta chain). The sample is drawn from a study of blood T cell repertoires in COVID-19. The overall study: Acute and convalescent COVID-19 samples came from the United States, Italy and Spain. The cDNA or gDNA used as material had been derived from T cells, B-cell-depleted T cells, or PBMCs.

The CDR3 sequence is 14 residues long. Per the germline V gene, CDR1 is LNHNV and CDR2 is YYDKDF (reference sequence). Trimming cost V 0 bases and J 6 bases, with 12 bases left between them. Per the study methods: Amplified reference gene primers provided the basis for estimating nucleated cell counts. Libraries were prepared by immunoSEQ multiplex PCR; TCRdb keeps only in-frame clonotypes and omits some of them. Clonal size and the V and J genes are those of that table, whereas D and trimming came from the DNA. The table lists a few hundred thousand clones, 65% to 90% of them singletons. The V gene is TRBV15, the J gene TRBJ2-7; D gene unclear. The TCR sequence derives from a human donor in a cohort sampled during active COVID-19. The sample taken for sequencing was peripheral blood. CDR3 protein: CATSRDLLTAEQYF. CDR3 sequence (DNA): TGTGCCACCAGCAGAGATCTCTTAACAGCCGAGCAGTACTTC.